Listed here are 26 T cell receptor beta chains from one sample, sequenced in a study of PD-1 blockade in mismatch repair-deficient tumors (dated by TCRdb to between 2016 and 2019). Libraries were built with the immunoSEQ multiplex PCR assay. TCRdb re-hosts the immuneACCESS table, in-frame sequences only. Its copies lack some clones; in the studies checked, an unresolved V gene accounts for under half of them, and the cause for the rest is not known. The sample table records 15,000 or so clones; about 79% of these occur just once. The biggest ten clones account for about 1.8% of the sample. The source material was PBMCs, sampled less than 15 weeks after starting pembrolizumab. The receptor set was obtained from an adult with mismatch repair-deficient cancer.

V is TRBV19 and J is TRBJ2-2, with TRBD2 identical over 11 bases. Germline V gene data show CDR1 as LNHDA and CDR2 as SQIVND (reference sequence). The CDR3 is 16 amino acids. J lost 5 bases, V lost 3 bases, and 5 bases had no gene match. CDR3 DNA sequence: TGTGCCAGTAGTATCTACCTAGCGGGAGGTACCGGGGAGCTGTTTTTT. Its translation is CASSIYLAGGTGELFF.

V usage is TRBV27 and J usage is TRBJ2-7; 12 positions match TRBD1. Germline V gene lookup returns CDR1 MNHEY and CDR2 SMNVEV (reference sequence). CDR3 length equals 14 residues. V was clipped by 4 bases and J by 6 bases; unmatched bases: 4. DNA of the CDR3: TGTGCCAGCAGTTGGGGACAGGGGGCCGTCGAGCAGTACTTC. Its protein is CASSWGQGAVEQYF.

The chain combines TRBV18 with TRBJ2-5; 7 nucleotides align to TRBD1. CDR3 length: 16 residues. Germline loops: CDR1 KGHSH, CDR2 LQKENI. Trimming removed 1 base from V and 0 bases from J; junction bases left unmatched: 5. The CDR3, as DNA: TGTGCCAGCTCACCACTACGGGACAGCTACCAAGAGACCCAGTACTTC. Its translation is CASSPLRDSYQETQYF.

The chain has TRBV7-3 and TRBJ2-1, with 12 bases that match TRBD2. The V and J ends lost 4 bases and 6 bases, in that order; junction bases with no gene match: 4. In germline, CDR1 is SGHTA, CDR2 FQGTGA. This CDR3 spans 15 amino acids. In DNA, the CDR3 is TGTGCCAGCAGCTCCGGACTAGCGGGGACCAATGAGCAGTTCTTC. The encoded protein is CASSSGLAGTNEQFF.

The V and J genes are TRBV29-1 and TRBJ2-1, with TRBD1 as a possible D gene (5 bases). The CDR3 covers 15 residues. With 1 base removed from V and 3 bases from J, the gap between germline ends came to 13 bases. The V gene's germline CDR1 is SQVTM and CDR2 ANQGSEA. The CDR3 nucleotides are TGCAGCGTTGAAGTCTTCCGACAGAACTACAATGAGCAGTTCTTC. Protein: CSVEVFRQNYNEQFF.

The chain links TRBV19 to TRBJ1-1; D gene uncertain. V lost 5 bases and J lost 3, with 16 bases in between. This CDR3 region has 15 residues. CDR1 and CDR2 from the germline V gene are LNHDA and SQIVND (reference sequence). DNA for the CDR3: TGTGCCAGTAGTCCCCGGTGGAGGTCGGACACTGAAGCTTTCTTT. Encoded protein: CASSPRWRSDTEAFF.

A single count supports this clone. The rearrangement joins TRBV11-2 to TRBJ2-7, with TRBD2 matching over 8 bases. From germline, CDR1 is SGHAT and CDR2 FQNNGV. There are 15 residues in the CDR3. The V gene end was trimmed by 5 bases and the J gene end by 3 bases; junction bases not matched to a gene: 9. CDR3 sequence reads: CASSLRSGGIYEQYF. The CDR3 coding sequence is TGTGCCAGCAGCCTTAGGTCGGGGGGGATCTACGAGCAGTACTTC.

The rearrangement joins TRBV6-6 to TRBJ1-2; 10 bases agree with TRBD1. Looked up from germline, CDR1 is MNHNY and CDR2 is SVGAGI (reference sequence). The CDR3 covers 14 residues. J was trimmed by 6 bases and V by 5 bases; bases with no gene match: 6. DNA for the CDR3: TGTGCCAGCAGTCCCCGACAGGGGGCGAATGGCTACACCTTC. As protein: CASSPRQGANGYTF.

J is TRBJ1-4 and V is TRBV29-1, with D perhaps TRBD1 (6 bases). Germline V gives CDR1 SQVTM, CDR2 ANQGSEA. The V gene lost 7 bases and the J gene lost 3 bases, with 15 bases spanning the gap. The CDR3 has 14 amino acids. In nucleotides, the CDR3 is TGCAGCGCCCGGAGGGGGGGCTCTAATGAAAAACTGTTTTTT. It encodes CSARRGGSNEKLFF.

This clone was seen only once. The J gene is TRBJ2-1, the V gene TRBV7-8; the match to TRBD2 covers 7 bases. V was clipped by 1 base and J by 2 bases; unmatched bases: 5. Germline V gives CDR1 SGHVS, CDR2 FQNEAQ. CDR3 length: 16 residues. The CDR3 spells CASSLGSGGAYNEQFF. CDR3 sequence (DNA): TGTGCCAGCAGCTTAGGGTCGGGAGGTGCCTACAATGAGCAGTTCTTC.

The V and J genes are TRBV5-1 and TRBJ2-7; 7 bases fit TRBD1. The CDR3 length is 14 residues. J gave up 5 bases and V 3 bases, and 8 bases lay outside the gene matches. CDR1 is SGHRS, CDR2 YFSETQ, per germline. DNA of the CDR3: TGCGCCAGCAGCTCGAAACAGGGGATCAACGAGCAGTACTTC. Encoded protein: CASSSKQGINEQYF.

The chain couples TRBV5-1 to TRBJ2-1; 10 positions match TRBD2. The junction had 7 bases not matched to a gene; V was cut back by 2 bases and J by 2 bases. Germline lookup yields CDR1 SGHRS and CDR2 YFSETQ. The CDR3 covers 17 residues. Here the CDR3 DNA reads TGCGCCAGCAGCTTCATGTCTAGCGGGAGTACCTACAATGAGCAGTTCTTC. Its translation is CASSFMSSGSTYNEQFF.

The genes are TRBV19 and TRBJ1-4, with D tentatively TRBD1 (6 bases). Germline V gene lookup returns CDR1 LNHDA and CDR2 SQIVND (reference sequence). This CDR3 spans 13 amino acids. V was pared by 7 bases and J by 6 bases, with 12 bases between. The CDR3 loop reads CASKWPGDEKLFF. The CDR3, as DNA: TGTGCCAGTAAGTGGCCAGGGGATGAAAAACTGTTTTTT.

In nucleotides, the CDR3 is TGTGCCAGCAGTTCCCTACGCGGCCGGGACAGGGAAACCCTCCACTCTGGAAACACCATATATTTT. It specifies CASSSLRGRDRETLHSGNTIYF. The chain has TRBV28 and TRBJ1-3; 9 bases line up with TRBD1. J gave up 0 bases and V 4 bases, and 22 bases lay outside the gene matches. This CDR3 region has 22 residues. The germline V gene has CDR1 MDHEN and CDR2 SYDVKM.

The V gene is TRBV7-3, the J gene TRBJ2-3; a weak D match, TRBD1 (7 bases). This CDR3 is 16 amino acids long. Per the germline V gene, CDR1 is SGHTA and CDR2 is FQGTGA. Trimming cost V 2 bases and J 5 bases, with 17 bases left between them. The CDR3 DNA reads TGTGCCAGCAGCTTAGGGGCCGCAGGGGGAGGAGATACGCAGTATTTT. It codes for CASSLGAAGGGDTQYF. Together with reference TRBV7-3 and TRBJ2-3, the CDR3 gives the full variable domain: GAGVSQTPSNKVTEKGKYVELRCDPISGHTALYWYRQSLGQGPEFLIYFQGTGAADDSGLPNDRFFAVRPEGSVSTLKIQRTERGDSAVYLCASSLGAAGGGDTQYFGPGTRLTVL.

CDR3 sequence: CASSYSNEAGGAFF. The CDR3 DNA reads as TGTGCCAGCAGTTACTCGAATGAGGCAGGGGGCGCTTTCTTT. The chain couples TRBV6-5 to TRBJ1-1; the match to TRBD1 covers 8 bases. V shed 0 bases and J 11 bases; nucleotides not matched to a gene: 8. This CDR3 contains 14 residues. Germline V gene data show CDR1 as MNHEY and CDR2 as SVGAGI.

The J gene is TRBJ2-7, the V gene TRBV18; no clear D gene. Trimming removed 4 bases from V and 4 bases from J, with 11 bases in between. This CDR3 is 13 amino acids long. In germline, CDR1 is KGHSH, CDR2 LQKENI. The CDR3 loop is CASSLMTYYEQYF. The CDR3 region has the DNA TGTGCCAGCTCACTGATGACTTATTACGAGCAGTACTTC. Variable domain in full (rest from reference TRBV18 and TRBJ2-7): NAGVMQNPRHLVRRRGQEARLRCSPMKGHSHVYWYRQLPEEGLKFMVYLQKENIIDESGMPKERFSAEFPKEGPSILRIQQVVRGDSAAYFCASSLMTYYEQYFGPGTRLTVT.

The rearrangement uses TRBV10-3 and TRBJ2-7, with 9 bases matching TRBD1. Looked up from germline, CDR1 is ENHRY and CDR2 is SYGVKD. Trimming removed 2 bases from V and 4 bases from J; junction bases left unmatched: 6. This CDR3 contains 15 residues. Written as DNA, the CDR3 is TGTGCCATCAGTGAGAATCCGGGACAGGGTTACGAGCAGTACTTC. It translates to CAISENPGQGYEQYF.

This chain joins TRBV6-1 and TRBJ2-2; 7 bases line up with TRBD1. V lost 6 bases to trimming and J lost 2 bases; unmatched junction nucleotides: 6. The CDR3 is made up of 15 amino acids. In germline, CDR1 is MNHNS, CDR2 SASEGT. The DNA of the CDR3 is TGTGCCAGCAGCATCGGGACAGAAAACACCGGGGAGCTGTTTTTT. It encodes CASSIGTENTGELFF.

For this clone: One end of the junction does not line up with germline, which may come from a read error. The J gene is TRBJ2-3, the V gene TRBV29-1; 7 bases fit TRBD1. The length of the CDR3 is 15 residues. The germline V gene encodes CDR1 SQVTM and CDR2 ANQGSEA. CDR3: CSARSSGQNTDSQYF. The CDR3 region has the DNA TGCAGCGCCAGAAGTTCGGGACAGAACACAGATTCGCAGTATTTT.

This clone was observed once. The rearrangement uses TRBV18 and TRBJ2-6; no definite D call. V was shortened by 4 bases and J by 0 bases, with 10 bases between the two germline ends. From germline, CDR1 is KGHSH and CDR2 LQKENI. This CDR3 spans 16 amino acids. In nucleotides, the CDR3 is TGTGCCAGCTCACTACACGTACGCTCTGGGGCCAACGTCCTGACTTTC. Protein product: CASSLHVRSGANVLTF.

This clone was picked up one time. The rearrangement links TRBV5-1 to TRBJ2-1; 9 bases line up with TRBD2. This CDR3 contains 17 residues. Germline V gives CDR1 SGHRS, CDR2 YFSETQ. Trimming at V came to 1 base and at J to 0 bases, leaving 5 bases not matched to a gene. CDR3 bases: TGCGCCAGCAGCTTGACCAGCGGGAGGACCTCCTACAATGAGCAGTTCTTC. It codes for CASSLTSGRTSYNEQFF.

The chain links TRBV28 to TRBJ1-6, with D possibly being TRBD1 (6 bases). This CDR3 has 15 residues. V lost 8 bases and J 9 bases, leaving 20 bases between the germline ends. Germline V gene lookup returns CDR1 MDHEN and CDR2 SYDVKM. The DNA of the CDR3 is TGTGCCAGCTCTGTACCGGGACAAATAATTTCACCCCTCCACTTT. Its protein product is CASSVPGQIISPLHF.

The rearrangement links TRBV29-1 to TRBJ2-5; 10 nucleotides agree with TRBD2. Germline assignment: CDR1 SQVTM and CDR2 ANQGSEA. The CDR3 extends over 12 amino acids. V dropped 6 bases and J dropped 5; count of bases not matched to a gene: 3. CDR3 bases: TGCAGCGTCCTAGCGGGAGAGGAGACCCAGTACTTC. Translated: CSVLAGEETQYF.

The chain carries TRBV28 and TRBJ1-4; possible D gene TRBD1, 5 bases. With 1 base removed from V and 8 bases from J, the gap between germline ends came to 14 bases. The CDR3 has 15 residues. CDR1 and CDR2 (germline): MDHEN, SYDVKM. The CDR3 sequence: CASSLYGGGLEKLFF. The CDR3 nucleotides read TGTGCCAGCAGTTTATACGGGGGAGGGTTGGAAAAACTGTTTTTT. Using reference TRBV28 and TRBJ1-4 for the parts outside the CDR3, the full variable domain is DVKVTQSSRYLVKRTGEKVFLECVQDMDHENMFWYRQDPGLGLRLIYFSYDVKMKEKGDIPEGYSVSREKKERFSLILESASTNQTSMYLCASSLYGGGLEKLFFGSGTQLSVL.

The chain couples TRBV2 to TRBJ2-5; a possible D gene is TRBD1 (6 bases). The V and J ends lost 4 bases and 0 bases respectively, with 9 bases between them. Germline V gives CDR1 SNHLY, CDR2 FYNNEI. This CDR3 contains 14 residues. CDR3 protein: CASSGTAYQETQYF. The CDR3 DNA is TGTGCCAGCAGTGGGACAGCGTACCAAGAGACCCAGTACTTC.